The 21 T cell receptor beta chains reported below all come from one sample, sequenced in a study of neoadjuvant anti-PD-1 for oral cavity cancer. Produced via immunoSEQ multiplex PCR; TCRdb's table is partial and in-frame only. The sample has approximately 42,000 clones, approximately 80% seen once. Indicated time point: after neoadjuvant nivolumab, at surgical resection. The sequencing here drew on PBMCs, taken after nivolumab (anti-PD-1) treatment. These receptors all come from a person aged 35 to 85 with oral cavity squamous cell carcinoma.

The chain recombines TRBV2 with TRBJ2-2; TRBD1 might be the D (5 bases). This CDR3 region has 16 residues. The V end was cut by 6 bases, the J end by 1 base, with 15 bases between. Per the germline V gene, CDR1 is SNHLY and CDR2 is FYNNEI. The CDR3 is CASSNSRQLNTGELFF. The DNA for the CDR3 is TGTGCCAGCAGCAATTCCAGACAGTTGAACACCGGGGAGCTGTTTTTT.

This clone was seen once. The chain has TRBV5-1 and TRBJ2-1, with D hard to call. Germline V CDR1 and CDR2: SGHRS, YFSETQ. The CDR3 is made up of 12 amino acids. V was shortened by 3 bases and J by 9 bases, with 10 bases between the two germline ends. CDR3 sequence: CASSSSPGEQFF. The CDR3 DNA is TGCGCCAGCAGCTCGTCTCCCGGTGAGCAGTTCTTC. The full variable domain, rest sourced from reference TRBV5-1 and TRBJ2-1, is KAGVTQTPRYLIKTRGQQVTLSCSPISGHRSVSWYQQTPGQGLQFLFEYFSETQRNKGNFPGRFSGRQFSNSRSEMNVSTLELGDSALYLCASSSSPGEQFFGPGTRLTVL.

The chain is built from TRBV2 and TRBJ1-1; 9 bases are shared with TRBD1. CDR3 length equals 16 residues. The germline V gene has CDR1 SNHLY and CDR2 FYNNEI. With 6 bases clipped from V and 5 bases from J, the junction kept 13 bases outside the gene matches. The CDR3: CASRAGTGSLGTEAFF. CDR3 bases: TGTGCCAGCAGAGCCGGGACAGGGAGTCTCGGGACTGAAGCTTTCTTT. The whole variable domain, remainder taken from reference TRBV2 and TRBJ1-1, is EPEVTQTPSHQVTQMGQEVILRCVPISNHLYFYWYRQILGQKVEFLVSFYNNEISEKSEIFDDQFSVERPDGSNFTLKIRSTKLEDSAMYFCASRAGTGSLGTEAFFGQGTRLTVV.

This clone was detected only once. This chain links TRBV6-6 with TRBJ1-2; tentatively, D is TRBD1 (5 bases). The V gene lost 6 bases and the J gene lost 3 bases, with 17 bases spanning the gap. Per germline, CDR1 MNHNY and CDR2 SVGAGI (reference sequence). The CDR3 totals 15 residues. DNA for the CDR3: TGTGCCAGCAGCTTGGTGTCGGGGGGGTACTATGGCTACACCTTC. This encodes CASSLVSGGYYGYTF.

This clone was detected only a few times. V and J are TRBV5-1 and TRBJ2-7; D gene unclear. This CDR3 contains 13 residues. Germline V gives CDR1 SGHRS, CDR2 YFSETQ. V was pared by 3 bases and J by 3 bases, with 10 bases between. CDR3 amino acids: CASSSNRVYEQYF. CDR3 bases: TGCGCCAGCAGCTCGAACCGGGTCTACGAGCAGTACTTC.

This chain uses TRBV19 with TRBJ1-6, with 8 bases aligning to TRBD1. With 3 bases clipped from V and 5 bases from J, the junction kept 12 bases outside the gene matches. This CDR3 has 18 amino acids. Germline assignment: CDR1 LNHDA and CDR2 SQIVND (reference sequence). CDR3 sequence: CASSIDQGAPPHNSPLHF. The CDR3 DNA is TGTGCCAGTAGTATTGATCAGGGGGCCCCCCCTCATAATTCACCCCTCCACTTT.

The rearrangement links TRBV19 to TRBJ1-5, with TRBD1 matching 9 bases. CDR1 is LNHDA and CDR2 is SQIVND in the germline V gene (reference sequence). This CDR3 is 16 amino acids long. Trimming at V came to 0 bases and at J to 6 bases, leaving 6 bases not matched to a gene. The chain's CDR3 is CASSIDQGTGLQPQHF. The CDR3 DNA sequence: TGTGCCAGTAGTATAGATCAGGGGACAGGGCTTCAGCCCCAGCATTTT.

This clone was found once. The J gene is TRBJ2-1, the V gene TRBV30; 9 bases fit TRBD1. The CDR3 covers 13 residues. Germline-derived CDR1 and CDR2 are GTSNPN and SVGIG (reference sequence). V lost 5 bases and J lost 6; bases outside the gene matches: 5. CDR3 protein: CAWGQGSLNEQFF. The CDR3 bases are TGTGCCTGGGGACAGGGGTCCCTCAATGAGCAGTTCTTC.

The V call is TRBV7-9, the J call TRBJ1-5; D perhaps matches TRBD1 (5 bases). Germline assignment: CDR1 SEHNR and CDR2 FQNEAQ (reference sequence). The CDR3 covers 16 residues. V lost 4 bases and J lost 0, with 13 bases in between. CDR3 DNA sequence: TGTGCCAGCAGCTCGACAGATCCCCATAGCAATCAGCCCCAGCATTTT. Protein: CASSSTDPHSNQPQHF.

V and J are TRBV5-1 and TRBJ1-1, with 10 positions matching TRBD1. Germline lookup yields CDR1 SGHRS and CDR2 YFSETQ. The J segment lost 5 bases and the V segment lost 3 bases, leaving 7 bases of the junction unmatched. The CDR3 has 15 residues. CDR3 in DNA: TGCGCCAGCAGCTCTACCGGGACAGGGGCTACTGAAGCTTTCTTT. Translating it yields CASSSTGTGATEAFF.

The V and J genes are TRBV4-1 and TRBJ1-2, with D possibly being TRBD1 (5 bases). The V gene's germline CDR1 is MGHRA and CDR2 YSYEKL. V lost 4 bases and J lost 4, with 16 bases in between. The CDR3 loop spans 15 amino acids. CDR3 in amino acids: CASSRGGGRSYGYTF. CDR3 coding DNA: TGCGCCAGCAGCCGGGGCGGGGGACGGAGCTATGGCTACACCTTC.

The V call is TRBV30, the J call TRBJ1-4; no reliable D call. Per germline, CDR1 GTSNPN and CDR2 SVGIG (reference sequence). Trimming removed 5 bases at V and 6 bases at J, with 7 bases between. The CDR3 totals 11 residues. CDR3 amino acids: CAWAYDEKLFF. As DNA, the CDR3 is TGTGCCTGGGCTTATGATGAAAAACTGTTTTTT.

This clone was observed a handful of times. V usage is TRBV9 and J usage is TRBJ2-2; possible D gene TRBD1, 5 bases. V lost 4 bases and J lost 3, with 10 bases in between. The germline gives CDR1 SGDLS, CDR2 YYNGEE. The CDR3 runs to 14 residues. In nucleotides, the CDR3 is TGTGCCAGCAGCTTTCAGACAGACACCGGGGAGCTGTTTTTT. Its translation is CASSFQTDTGELFF.

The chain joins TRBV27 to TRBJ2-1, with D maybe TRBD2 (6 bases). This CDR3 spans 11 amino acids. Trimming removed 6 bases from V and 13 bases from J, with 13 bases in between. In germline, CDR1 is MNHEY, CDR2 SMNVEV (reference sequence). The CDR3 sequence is CASSLGGVQFF. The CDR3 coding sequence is TGTGCCAGCAGCCTGGGGGGTGTTCAGTTCTTC.

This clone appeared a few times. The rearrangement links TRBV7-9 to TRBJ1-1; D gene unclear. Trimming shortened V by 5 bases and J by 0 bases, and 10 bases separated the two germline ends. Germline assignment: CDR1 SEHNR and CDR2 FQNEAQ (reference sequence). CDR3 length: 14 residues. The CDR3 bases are TGTGCCAGCAGCGATAATCCGTTGAACACTGAAGCTTTCTTT. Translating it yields CASSDNPLNTEAFF.

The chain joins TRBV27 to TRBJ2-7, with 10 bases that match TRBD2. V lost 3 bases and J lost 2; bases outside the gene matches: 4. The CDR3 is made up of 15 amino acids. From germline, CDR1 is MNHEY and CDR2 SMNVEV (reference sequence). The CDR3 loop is CASSFGAGGTYEQYF. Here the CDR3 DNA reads TGTGCCAGCAGTTTTGGAGCGGGGGGGACCTACGAGCAGTACTTC.

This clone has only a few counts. DNA for the CDR3: TGTGCCAGCAGTGATCCCCTCGAAAAACTGTTTTTT. It encodes CASSDPLEKLFF. This chain uses TRBV6-1 with TRBJ1-4; no firm D call. This CDR3 has 12 amino acids. Looked up from germline, CDR1 is MNHNS and CDR2 is SASEGT. Trimming took 3 bases from V and 8 from J, leaving 7 bases between them.

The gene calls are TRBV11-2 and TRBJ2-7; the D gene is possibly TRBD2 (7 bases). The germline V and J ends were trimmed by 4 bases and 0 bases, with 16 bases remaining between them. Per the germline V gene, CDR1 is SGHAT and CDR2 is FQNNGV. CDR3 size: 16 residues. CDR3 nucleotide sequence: TGTGCCAGCAGCTCGCTTGAGGGGGGGGGCTCCTACGAGCAGTACTTC. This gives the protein CASSSLEGGGSYEQYF.

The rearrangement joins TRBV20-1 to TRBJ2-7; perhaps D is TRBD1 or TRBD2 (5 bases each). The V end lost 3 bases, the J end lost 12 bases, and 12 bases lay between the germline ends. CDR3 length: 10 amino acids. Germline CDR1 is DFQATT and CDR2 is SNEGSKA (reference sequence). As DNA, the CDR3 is TGCAGTGCTAGCGGTCTGGGACGGTACTTC. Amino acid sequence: CSASGLGRYF.

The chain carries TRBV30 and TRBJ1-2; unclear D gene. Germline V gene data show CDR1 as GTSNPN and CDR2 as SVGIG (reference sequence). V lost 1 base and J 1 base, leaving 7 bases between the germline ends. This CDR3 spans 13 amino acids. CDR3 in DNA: TGTGCCTGGAGTGCTCCGCTTAACTATGGCTACACCTTC. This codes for CAWSAPLNYGYTF.

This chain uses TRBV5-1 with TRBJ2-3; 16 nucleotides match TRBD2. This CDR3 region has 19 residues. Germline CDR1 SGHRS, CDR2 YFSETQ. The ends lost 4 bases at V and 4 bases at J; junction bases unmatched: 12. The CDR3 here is CASSLEGLAGGRLSDTQYF. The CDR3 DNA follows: TGCGCCAGCAGCCTGGAGGGACTAGCGGGGGGGCGTCTGTCAGATACGCAGTATTTT.